The 10 T cell receptor beta chains presented below share a single source sample, sequenced in a study of radiotherapy plus CTLA-4 blockade in lung cancer (dated by TCRdb to about 2018). The library was obtained by the immunoSEQ multiplex PCR assay. TCRdb's version of the immuneACCESS table is confined to in-frame rearrangements and falls short of the full clone set. An unresolved V gene accounts for under half of the shortfall where checked; the remainder is of unknown origin. Present in this sample are roughly 130,000 clones, approximately 90% of which were seen just once. 6.9% of the sample is taken by the ten largest. This specimen was peripheral blood, taken from a patient treated with radiotherapy plus ipilimumab. Source of these receptors: a human donor with non-small cell lung cancer that progressed on radiotherapy plus ipilimumab.

V is TRBV29-1 and J is TRBJ1-3; no definite D call. The CDR3 has 11 residues. The V gene lost 6 bases and the J gene lost 1 base, with 4 bases spanning the gap. Per germline, CDR1 SQVTM and CDR2 ANQGSEA. CDR3 sequence reads: CSVGSGNTIYF. In nucleotides, the CDR3 is TGCAGCGTAGGTTCTGGAAACACCATATATTTT.

This chain links TRBV10-3 with TRBJ2-2; 7 bases map to TRBD2. Germline values: CDR1 ENHRY, CDR2 SYGVKD. The CDR3 has 14 residues. V lost 4 bases, J lost 3 bases, and 2 bases stayed unmatched. CDR3 in DNA: TGTGCCATCAGTGGGGGGAGGGACACCGGGGAGCTGTTTTTT. It translates to CAISGGRDTGELFF.

This sequence joins TRBV5-1 and TRBJ2-1; D not certain. Trimming stripped 0 bases from V and 9 bases from J, with 4 bases between. The V gene's germline CDR1 is SGHRS and CDR2 YFSETQ. CDR3 length: 11 residues. In DNA form, the CDR3 reads TGCGCCAGCAGCTTGGAAAGTGAGCAGTTCTTC. Translating it yields CASSLESEQFF.

The rearrangement joins TRBV6-5 to TRBJ2-3, with D possibly being TRBD2 (5 bases). CDR1 is MNHEY, CDR2 SVGAGI, per germline. The CDR3 is made up of 15 amino acids. V was clipped by 6 bases and J by 2 bases, with 15 bases between them. CDR3 in DNA: TGTGCCAGCAGCCAAGGTCGGGAATACACAGATACGCAGTATTTT. This translates into CASSQGREYTDTQYF.

The chain couples TRBV30 to TRBJ2-3; D call uncertain. Per germline, CDR1 GTSNPN and CDR2 SVGIG (reference sequence). There are 12 residues in the CDR3. Trimming pared 3 bases from V and 2 bases from J, leaving 6 bases between. The CDR3 DNA sequence: TGTGCCTGGAGCGGGTACACAGATACGCAGTATTTT. This gives the protein CAWSGYTDTQYF.

The chain recombines TRBV15 with TRBJ2-1; D possibly corresponds to TRBD2 (6 bases). CDR1 and CDR2 from the germline V gene are LNHNV and YYDKDF (reference sequence). The germline V and J ends were trimmed by 8 bases and 3 bases, with 14 bases remaining between them. The CDR3 is made up of 14 amino acids. The chain's CDR3 is CATGAGGIYNEQFF. CDR3 sequence (DNA): TGTGCCACCGGGGCGGGCGGGATCTACAATGAGCAGTTCTTC.

The chain uses TRBV7-3 and TRBJ2-1, with 12 positions matching TRBD2. The length of the CDR3 is 18 residues. V lost 2 bases, J lost 4 bases, and 9 bases stayed unmatched. Germline lookup yields CDR1 SGHTA and CDR2 FQGTGA. CDR3 region: CASSLGLAGQGSYNEQFF. The CDR3 region has the DNA TGTGCCAGCAGCTTAGGACTAGCGGGACAAGGGTCATACAATGAGCAGTTCTTC.

J is TRBJ2-7 and V is TRBV6-6; 8 nucleotides match TRBD2. V dropped 3 bases and J dropped 0; count of bases not matched to a gene: 4. There are 15 residues in the CDR3. Germline V gene data show CDR1 as MNHNY and CDR2 as SVGAGI (reference sequence). This CDR3 reads CASSYPAGDSYEQYF. DNA of the CDR3: TGTGCCAGCAGTTATCCAGCGGGGGACTCCTACGAGCAGTACTTC.

This clone appeared a few times. The gene calls are TRBV21-1 and TRBJ1-2. TRBV21-1 is a documented pseudogene. The CDR3 consists of 13 residues. CDR3 loop: CAPGEEGHYGYTF. CDR3 DNA sequence: TGTGCCCCAGGGGAGGAGGGGCACTATGGCTACACCTTC.

This clone appeared once. The J gene is TRBJ1-2, the V gene TRBV4-2, with D maybe TRBD1 (5 bases). The CDR3 has 18 amino acids. V shed 0 bases and J shed 4 bases, with 21 bases lying between them. Germline CDR1 is LGHNA and CDR2 is YNFKEQ. CDR3 DNA sequence: TGTGCCAGCAGCCAAGAGGGGACGGGGTCGGCTTTTAGCTATGGCTACACCTTC. Amino acid sequence: CASSQEGTGSAFSYGYTF.